The 27 T cell receptor beta chains given below trace back to one sample, sequenced in a study of cytomegalovirus exposure and HLA in healthy donors. Clones were read by immunoSEQ multiplex PCR, and TCRdb kept only the in-frame ones, dropping some. The repertoire holds about 150,000 clones, with less than 90% as singletons. Sequenced sample: PBMCs. The receptors shown here come from a man younger than 35 in good health and CMV-seropositive.

The V call is TRBV7-2, the J call TRBJ1-5, with D perhaps TRBD1 (6 bases). The CDR3 contains 16 residues. Germline CDR1 reads SGHTA; CDR2 reads FQGNSA. V was cut by 2 bases and J by 1 base, with 12 bases left in between. CDR3 coding DNA: TGTGCCAGCAGCTTATCGGGGGGGGCGAGCAATCAGCCCCAGCATTTT. Its protein product is CASSLSGGASNQPQHF.

The chain couples TRBV7-3 to TRBJ2-1; TRBD2 matches 10 bases. V lost 5 bases, J lost 6 bases, and 1 base stayed unmatched. The CDR3 has 13 residues. Germline V CDR1 and CDR2: SGHTA, FQGTGA. In DNA form, the CDR3 reads TGTGCCAGCAGCACTAGCGGGACCAATGAGCAGTTCTTC. Amino acid sequence: CASSTSGTNEQFF.

This clone appeared a few times. The same CDR3 can be traced to other DNA sequences in this sample. The CDR3 loop is CASSFFGTGGNTEAFF. CDR3 nucleotide sequence: TGTGCCAGCAGCTTTTTCGGGACAGGGGGGAACACTGAAGCTTTCTTT. The rearrangement joins TRBV5-6 to TRBJ1-1; 11 positions agree with TRBD1. The germline gives CDR1 SGHDT, CDR2 YYEEEE. This CDR3 is built from 16 residues. Germline trimming cut 2 bases from V and 1 base from J; bases unmatched to any gene: 4.

This clone has a single count. This sequence joins TRBV15 and TRBJ2-7, with a possible D match to TRBD1 (5 bases). This CDR3 contains 15 residues. Germline CDR1 is LNHNV and CDR2 is YYDKDF (reference sequence). Trimming removed 6 bases at V and 6 bases at J, with 21 bases between. Here the CDR3 DNA reads TGTGCCACCAGAGAAGGCAGGGAAGGATCTTGCGAGCAGTACTTC. This codes for CATREGREGSCEQYF.

The J gene is TRBJ1-1, the V gene TRBV4-3; maybe TRBD1 (5 bases). There are 15 residues in the CDR3. The V gene's germline CDR1 is LGHNA and CDR2 YSLEER. The V end lost 0 bases, the J end lost 3 bases, and 11 bases lay between the germline ends. CDR3 DNA sequence: TGCGCCAGCAGCCAAGATCGGGGGTATGACACTGAAGCTTTCTTT. It is translated as CASSQDRGYDTEAFF.

The chain is built from TRBV15 and TRBJ2-7; possible D gene TRBD2, 5 bases. Trimming removed 1 base at V and 0 bases at J, with 10 bases between. Germline V gene lookup returns CDR1 LNHNV and CDR2 YYDKDF (reference sequence). The CDR3 runs to 15 residues. The CDR3 sequence: CATSRGGLSSYEQYF. CDR3 coding DNA: TGTGCCACCAGCAGAGGAGGGCTCAGCTCCTACGAGCAGTACTTC.

The chain recombines TRBV7-8 with TRBJ1-1; possibly TRBD1 for D (5 bases). V was pared by 1 base and J by 10 bases, with 19 bases between. This CDR3 comprises 15 residues. CDR1 and CDR2 from the germline V gene are SGHVS and FQNEAQ. This CDR3 reads CASSLGSRDPRVAFF. CDR3 DNA: TGTGCCAGCAGCTTAGGGTCCAGGGATCCTAGGGTAGCTTTCTTT.

This clone was found once. V and J are TRBV7-3 and TRBJ2-7, with 9 bases matching TRBD2. Germline CDR1 is SGHTA and CDR2 is FQGTGA. The CDR3 length is 14 residues. Germline trimming cut 5 bases from V and 6 bases from J; bases unmatched to any gene: 8. This chain's CDR3 is CASSPSTSGSEQYF. The CDR3 DNA is TGTGCCAGCAGCCCCTCGACTAGCGGATCCGAGCAGTACTTC.

The chain combines TRBV27 with TRBJ2-2; D uncertain. This CDR3 comprises 13 residues. The germline V gene encodes CDR1 MNHEY and CDR2 SMNVEV (reference sequence). The ends were cut back, 3 bases at V and 5 bases at J, with 7 bases in the middle. Written as DNA, the CDR3 is TGTGCCAGCAGTTTTCGGTGGACCGGGGAGCTGTTTTTT. Amino acid sequence: CASSFRWTGELFF.

V and J are TRBV19 and TRBJ2-5; D might be TRBD1 (5 bases). Trimming took off 1 base at V and 4 bases at J, with 10 bases between the two ends. This CDR3 comprises 14 residues. Germline CDR1 reads LNHDA; CDR2 reads SQIVND (reference sequence). CDR3 bases: TGTGCCAGTAGTATAGGGACACGGTCAGAGACCCAGTACTTC. Its protein product is CASSIGTRSETQYF.

The chain links TRBV6-5 to TRBJ1-5; D may be TRBD1 (5 bases). The V end lost 0 bases, the J end lost 9 bases, and 12 bases lay between the germline ends. The CDR3 extends over 14 amino acids. CDR1 is MNHEY and CDR2 is SVGAGI in the germline V gene. CDR3: CASSYSGRGLPQHF. The CDR3 coding sequence is TGTGCCAGCAGTTACTCGGGGCGGGGATTGCCCCAGCATTTT.

V and J are TRBV5-8 and TRBJ2-5; D may be TRBD1 (6 bases). This CDR3 has 15 amino acids. Germline V gene lookup returns CDR1 SGHTS and CDR2 YDEGEE. The V gene lost 0 bases and the J gene lost 1 base, with 10 bases spanning the gap. The CDR3 coding sequence is TGTGCCAGCAGCTTGGGACAGGTAGTCCAAGAGACCCAGTACTTC. Encoded protein: CASSLGQVVQETQYF.

This clone was observed a single time. The gene calls are TRBV19 and TRBJ1-4; D might be TRBD1 (5 bases). The V gene lost 3 bases and the J gene lost 10 bases, with 15 bases spanning the gap. Looked up from germline, CDR1 is LNHDA and CDR2 is SQIVND (reference sequence). The CDR3 totals 14 residues. The CDR3 spells CASSISTDSAKLFF. The CDR3 DNA sequence: TGTGCCAGTAGTATCTCGACAGATTCGGCAAAACTGTTTTTT.

CDR3 sequence: CASSLVGQREEEQFF. DNA of the CDR3: TGTGCCAGCAGCTTAGTAGGTCAGCGGGAGGAAGAGCAGTTCTTC. V usage is TRBV13 and J usage is TRBJ2-1; the match to TRBD2 covers 9 bases. Germline V gene data show CDR1 as PRHDT and CDR2 as FYEKMQ (reference sequence). The ends lost 1 base at V and 10 bases at J; junction bases unmatched: 8. This CDR3 is 15 amino acids long.

The chain couples TRBV29-1 to TRBJ1-1, with D hard to call. The CDR3 totals 14 residues. V was trimmed by 6 bases and J by 4 bases, leaving 18 bases between them. Germline CDR1 and CDR2: SQVTM and ANQGSEA. The CDR3 protein is CSVSSVSAGTEAFF. The CDR3 DNA is TGCAGCGTGTCGAGCGTTTCGGCGGGCACTGAAGCTTTCTTT.

The chain's CDR3 is CASSRAGPPANVLTF. The CDR3 DNA reads TGTGCCAGCAGCCGGGCAGGGCCCCCGGCCAACGTCCTGACTTTC. This chain links TRBV6-5 with TRBJ2-6; a weak D match, TRBD1 (5 bases). The CDR3 sequence is 15 residues long. Germline loops: CDR1 MNHEY, CDR2 SVGAGI. The germline V and J ends were trimmed by 6 bases and 6 bases, with 15 bases remaining between them.

The J gene is TRBJ2-2, the V gene TRBV4-3; 11 bases agree with TRBD2. Germline CDR1 is LGHNA and CDR2 is YSLEER. Germline trimming cut 3 bases from V and 4 bases from J; bases unmatched to any gene: 13. The CDR3 is 19 residues long. The CDR3 nucleotides are TGCGCCAGCAGCCAGGGCCTAGCGGGAGGACTGGGGGGCACCGGGGAGCTGTTTTTT. This gives the protein CASSQGLAGGLGGTGELFF.

This clone showed up just once. V gene TRBV4-3 combines with J gene TRBJ1-2, with 8 bases identical to TRBD1. CDR1 and CDR2 from the germline V gene are LGHNA and YSLEER. This CDR3 has 16 amino acids. Trimming cost V 0 bases and J 7 bases; bases outside gene matches: 10. CDR3: CASSQEALRQGPGYTF. CDR3 nucleotides: TGCGCCAGCAGCCAAGAGGCCCTTCGACAGGGGCCTGGCTACACCTTC.

The J gene is TRBJ2-7, the V gene TRBV29-1; D remains unclear. The CDR3 is 12 residues long. V was trimmed by 5 bases and J by 2 bases, leaving 10 bases between them. CDR1 and CDR2 (germline): SQVTM, ANQGSEA. The CDR3 DNA is TGCAGCGTTATGGCAGTCACCTACGAGCAGTACTTC. Its translation is CSVMAVTYEQYF.

This clone has just one count. The J gene is TRBJ2-7, the V gene TRBV11-1, with a tentative D call TRBD1 (6 bases). In germline, CDR1 is SGHAT, CDR2 FQDESV (reference sequence). V gave up 1 base and J gave up 2 bases, with 6 bases separating them. This CDR3 has 13 residues. Here the CDR3 DNA reads TGTGCCAGCAGCTTAGACAGGGCCTACGAGCAGTACTTC. Protein product: CASSLDRAYEQYF.

The V and J genes are TRBV9 and TRBJ2-1; 9 bases map to TRBD2. V was pared by 2 bases and J by 4 bases, with 4 bases of the junction left unmatched. This CDR3 is built from 15 residues. In germline, CDR1 is SGDLS, CDR2 YYNGEE. CDR3 nucleotide sequence: TGTGCCAGCAGCGTTGGGACTAGCAGTTACAATGAGCAGTTCTTC. The encoded protein is CASSVGTSSYNEQFF. The variable domain in full, with the rest retrieved from reference TRBV9 and TRBJ2-1, is DSGVTQTPKHLITATGQRVTLRCSPRSGDLSVYWYQQSLDQGLQFLIQYYNGEERAKGNILERFSAQQFPDLHSELNLSSLELGDSALYFCASSVGTSSYNEQFFGPGTRLTVL.

V and J are TRBV27 and TRBJ2-7; 15 bases fit TRBD2. The CDR3 contains 16 residues. Losses at the gene ends were 5 bases for V and 4 bases for J; bases not matched to a gene: 6. Germline V gene lookup returns CDR1 MNHEY and CDR2 SMNVEV (reference sequence). CDR3 nucleotides: TGTGCCAGCAGTCCACAAGGACTAGCGGGAGGGTACGAGCAGTACTTC. Translation: CASSPQGLAGGYEQYF.

This rearrangement joins TRBV11-3 to TRBJ2-1, with 9 bases matching TRBD2. With V trimmed by 4 bases and J by 4 bases, 14 bases remained unmatched. Germline loops: CDR1 SGHNT, CDR2 YENEEA. The CDR3 totals 18 residues. CDR3 amino acids: CASSSLRGRAGGYNEQFF. CDR3 DNA: TGTGCCAGCAGCTCCCTTCGCGGGAGGGCCGGCGGTTACAATGAGCAGTTCTTC.

This rearrangement joins TRBV27 to TRBJ2-3, with 12 bases lining up with TRBD2. Germline V gene lookup returns CDR1 MNHEY and CDR2 SMNVEV (reference sequence). The ends lost 10 bases at V and 4 bases at J; junction bases unmatched: 9. There are 15 residues in the CDR3. The CDR3 loop is CATGPASGRADTQYF. The CDR3, as DNA: TGTGCCACCGGGCCGGCTAGCGGGAGGGCAGATACGCAGTATTTT.

The chain recombines TRBV29-1 with TRBJ1-2; D is possibly TRBD1 (6 bases). V was pared by 6 bases and J by 4 bases, with 12 bases between. Germline CDR1 SQVTM, CDR2 ANQGSEA. The CDR3 sequence is 12 residues long. The CDR3 sequence is CSVQGPSYGYTF. In DNA, the CDR3 is TGCAGCGTCCAGGGGCCATCCTATGGCTACACCTTC.

J is TRBJ1-3 and V is TRBV2; D remains ambiguous. The CDR3 runs to 14 residues. The ends were cut back, 4 bases at V and 1 base at J, with 8 bases in the middle. Per germline, CDR1 SNHLY and CDR2 FYNNEI. Here the CDR3 DNA reads TGTGCCAGCAGTGGGGTCGGGTCTGGAAACACCATATATTTT. This codes for CASSGVGSGNTIYF.

This clone was counted a few times. The chain joins TRBV19 to TRBJ1-5, with 10 bases that match TRBD1. V gave up 5 bases and J gave up 7 bases; unmatched junction bases: 11. Germline V gives CDR1 LNHDA, CDR2 SQIVND (reference sequence). The CDR3 contains 16 residues. CDR3 protein: CASSWIKGQGHQPQHF. Written as DNA, the CDR3 is TGTGCCAGTAGTTGGATTAAGGGACAGGGGCACCAGCCCCAGCATTTT.